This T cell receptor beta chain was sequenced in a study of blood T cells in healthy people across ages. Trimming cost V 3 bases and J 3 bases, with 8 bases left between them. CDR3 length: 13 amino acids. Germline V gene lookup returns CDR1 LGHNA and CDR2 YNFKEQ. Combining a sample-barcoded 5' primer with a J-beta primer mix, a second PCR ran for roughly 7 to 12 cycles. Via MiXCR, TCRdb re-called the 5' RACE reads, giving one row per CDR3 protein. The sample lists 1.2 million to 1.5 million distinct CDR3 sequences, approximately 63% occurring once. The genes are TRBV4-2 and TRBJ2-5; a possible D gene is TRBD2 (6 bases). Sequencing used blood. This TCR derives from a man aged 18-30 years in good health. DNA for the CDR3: TGTGCCAGCAGCCACCGGACTAAAGAGACCCAGTACTTC. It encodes CASSHRTKETQYF.